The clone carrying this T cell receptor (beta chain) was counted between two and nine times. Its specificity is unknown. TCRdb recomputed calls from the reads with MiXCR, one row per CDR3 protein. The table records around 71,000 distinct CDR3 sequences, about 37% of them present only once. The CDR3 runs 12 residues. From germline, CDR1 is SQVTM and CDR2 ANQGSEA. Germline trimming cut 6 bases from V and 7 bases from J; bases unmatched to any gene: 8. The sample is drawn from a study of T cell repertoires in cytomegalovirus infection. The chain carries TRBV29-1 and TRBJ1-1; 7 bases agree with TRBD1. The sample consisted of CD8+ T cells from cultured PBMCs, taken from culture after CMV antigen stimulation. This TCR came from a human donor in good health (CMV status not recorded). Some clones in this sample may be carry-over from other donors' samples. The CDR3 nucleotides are TGCAGCGTCCCGGGACAGACACTTGAAGCTTTCTTT. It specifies CSVPGQTLEAFF.